The sequence of this T cell receptor (beta chain) was determined in a study of blood T cell repertoires in COVID-19. Whole-study context: Sample material is recorded as cDNA or gDNA derived from T cells, B-cell-depleted T cells, or PBMCs.

The V gene's germline CDR1 is MNHEY and CDR2 SVGAGI. Trimming pared 7 bases from V and 10 bases from J, leaving 17 bases between. There are 13 residues in the CDR3. Measured with immunoSEQ multiplex PCR; TCRdb has only the in-frame clones, and not every one. The sample carries roughly 200,000 clones, 85% to 90% recorded once. The specimen was peripheral blood. The rearrangement uses TRBV6-5 and TRBJ2-1; D possibly corresponds to TRBD2 (6 bases). The TCR comes from a man aged 40-50 years with active or convalescent COVID-19. The CDR3: CASNHLAGREQFF. In nucleotides, the CDR3 is TGTGCCAGCAACCATTTGGCGGGGAGGGAGCAGTTCTTC.